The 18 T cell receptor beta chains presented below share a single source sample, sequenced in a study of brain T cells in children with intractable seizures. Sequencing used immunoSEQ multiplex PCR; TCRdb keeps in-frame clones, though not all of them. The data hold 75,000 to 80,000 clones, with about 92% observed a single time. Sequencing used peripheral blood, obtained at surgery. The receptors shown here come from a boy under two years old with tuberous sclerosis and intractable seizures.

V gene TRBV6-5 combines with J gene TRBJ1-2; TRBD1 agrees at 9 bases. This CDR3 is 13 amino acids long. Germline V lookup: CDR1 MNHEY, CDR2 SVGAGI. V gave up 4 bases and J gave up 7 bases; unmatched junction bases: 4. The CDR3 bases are TGTGCCAGCAGTTGGGACAGGGTCTCTGGCTACACCTTC. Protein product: CASSWDRVSGYTF.

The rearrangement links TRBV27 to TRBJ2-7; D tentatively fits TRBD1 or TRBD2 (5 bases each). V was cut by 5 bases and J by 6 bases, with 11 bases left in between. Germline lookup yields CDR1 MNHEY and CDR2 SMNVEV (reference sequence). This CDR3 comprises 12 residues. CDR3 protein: CASSRGDGEQYF. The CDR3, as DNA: TGTGCCAGCAGTCGAGGGGACGGCGAGCAGTACTTC.

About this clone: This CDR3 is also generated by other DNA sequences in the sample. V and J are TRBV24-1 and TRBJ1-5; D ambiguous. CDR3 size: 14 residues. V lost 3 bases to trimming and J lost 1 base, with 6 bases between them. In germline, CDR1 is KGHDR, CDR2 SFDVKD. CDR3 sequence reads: CATSDPGSNQPQHF. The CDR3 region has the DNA TGTGCCACCAGTGATCCCGGGAGCAATCAGCCCCAGCATTTT.

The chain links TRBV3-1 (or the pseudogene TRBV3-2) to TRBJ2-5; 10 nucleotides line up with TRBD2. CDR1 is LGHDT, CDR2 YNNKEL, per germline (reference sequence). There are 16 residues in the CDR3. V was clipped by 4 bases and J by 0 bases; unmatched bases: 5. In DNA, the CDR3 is TGTGCCAGCAGCCCTAAAGCGGGGGGGTACCAAGAGACCCAGTACTTC. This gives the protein CASSPKAGGYQETQYF.

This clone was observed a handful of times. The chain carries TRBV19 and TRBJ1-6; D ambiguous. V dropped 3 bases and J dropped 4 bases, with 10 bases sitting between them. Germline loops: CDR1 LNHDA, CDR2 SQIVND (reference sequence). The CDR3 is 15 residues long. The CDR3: CASSIKPPYNSPLHF. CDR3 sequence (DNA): TGTGCCAGTAGTATTAAGCCACCGTATAATTCACCCCTCCACTTT.

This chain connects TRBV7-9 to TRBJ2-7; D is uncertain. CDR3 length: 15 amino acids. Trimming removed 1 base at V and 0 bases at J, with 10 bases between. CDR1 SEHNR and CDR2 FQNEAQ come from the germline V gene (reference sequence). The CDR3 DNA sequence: TGTGCCAGCAGCTTAGGTACCTTGGTCTCCTACGAGCAGTACTTC. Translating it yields CASSLGTLVSYEQYF.

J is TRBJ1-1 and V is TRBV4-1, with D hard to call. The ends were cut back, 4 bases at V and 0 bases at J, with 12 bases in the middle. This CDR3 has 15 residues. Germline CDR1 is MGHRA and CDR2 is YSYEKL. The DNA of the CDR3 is TGCGCCAGCAGCCCTGACCCGAGCTTGAACACTGAAGCTTTCTTT. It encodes CASSPDPSLNTEAFF.

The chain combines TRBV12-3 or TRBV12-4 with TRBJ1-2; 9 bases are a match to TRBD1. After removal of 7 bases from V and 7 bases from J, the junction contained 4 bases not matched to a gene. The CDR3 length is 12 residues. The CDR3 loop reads CASTRQGGGYTF. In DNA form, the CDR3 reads TGTGCCAGCACCAGACAGGGGGGTGGCTACACCTTC.

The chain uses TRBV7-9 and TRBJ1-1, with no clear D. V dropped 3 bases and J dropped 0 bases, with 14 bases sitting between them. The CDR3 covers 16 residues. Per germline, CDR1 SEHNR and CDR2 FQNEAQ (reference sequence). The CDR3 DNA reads TGTGCCAGCAGCTTGTTGGCAGAACTCATGAACACTGAAGCTTTCTTT. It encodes CASSLLAELMNTEAFF.

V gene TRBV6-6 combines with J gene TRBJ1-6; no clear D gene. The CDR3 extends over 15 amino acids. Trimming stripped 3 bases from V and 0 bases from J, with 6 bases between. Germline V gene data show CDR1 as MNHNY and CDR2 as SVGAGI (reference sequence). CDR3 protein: CASSYQSSYNSPLHF. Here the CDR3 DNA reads TGTGCCAGCAGTTATCAGAGCTCCTATAATTCACCCCTCCACTTT.

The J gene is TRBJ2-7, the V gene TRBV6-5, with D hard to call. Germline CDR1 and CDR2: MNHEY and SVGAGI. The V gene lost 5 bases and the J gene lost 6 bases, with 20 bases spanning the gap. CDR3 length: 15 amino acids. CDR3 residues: CASSPTGPSQIEQYF. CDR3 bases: TGTGCCAGCAGTCCTACCGGGCCTTCGCAGATCGAGCAGTACTTC.

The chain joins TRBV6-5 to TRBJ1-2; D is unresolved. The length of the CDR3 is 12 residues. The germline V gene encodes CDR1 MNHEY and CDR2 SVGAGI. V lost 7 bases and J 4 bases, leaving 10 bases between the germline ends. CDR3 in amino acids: CASKTPFYGYTF. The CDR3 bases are TGTGCCAGCAAGACACCGTTCTATGGCTACACCTTC.

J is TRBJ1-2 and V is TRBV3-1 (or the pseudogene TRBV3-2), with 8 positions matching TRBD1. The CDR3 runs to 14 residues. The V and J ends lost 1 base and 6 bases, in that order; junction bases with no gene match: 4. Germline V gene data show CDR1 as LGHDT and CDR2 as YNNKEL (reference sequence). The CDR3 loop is CASSQGTGSDGYTF. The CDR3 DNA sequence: TGTGCCAGCAGCCAAGGGACAGGGAGTGATGGCTACACCTTC.

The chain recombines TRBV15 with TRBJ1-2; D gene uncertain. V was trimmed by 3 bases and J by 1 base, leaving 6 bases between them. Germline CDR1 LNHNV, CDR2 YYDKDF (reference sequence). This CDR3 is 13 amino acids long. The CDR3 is CATSSNFNYGYTF. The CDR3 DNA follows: TGTGCCACCAGCAGCAATTTTAACTATGGCTACACCTTC.

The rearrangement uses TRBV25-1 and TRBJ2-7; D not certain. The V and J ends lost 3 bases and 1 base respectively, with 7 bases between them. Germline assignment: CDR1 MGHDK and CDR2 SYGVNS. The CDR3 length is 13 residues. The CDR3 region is CASSDKESYEQYF. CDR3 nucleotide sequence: TGTGCCAGCAGTGATAAGGAGTCCTACGAGCAGTACTTC.

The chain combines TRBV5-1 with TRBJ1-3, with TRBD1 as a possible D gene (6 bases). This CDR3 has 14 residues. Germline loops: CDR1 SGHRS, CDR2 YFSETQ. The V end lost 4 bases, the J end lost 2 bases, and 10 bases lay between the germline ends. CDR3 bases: TGCGCCAGCAGCCAAGGGGGGCCTGGAAACACCATATATTTT. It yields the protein CASSQGGPGNTIYF. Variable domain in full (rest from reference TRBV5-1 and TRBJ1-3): KAGVTQTPRYLIKTRGQQVTLSCSPISGHRSVSWYQQTPGQGLQFLFEYFSETQRNKGNFPGRFSGRQFSNSRSEMNVSTLELGDSALYLCASSQGGPGNTIYFGEGSWLTVV.

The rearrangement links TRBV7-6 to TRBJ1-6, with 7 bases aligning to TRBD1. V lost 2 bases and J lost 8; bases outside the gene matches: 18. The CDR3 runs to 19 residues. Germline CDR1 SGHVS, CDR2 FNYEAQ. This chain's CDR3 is CASSLRTGERGSGYSPLHF. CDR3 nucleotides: TGTGCCAGCAGCTTAAGAACAGGGGAAAGGGGTAGCGGTTATTCACCCCTCCACTTT.

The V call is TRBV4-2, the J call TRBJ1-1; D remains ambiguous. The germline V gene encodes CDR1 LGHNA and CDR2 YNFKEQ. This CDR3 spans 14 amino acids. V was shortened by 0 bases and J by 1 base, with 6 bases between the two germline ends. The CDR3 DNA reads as TGTGCCAGCAGCCAAGATATCGGGAACACTGAAGCTTTCTTT. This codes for CASSQDIGNTEAFF.